The 4 T cell receptor beta chains in this list originate from one sample, sequenced in a study of PD-1 blockade in classical Hodgkin lymphoma. Every single patient, without exception, relapsed after autologous stem cell transplantation, and brentuximab vedotin exposure varied. Isolation of CD4+ T cells from thawed PBMCs was performed by magnetic negative selection. Produced via immunoSEQ multiplex PCR; TCRdb's table is partial and in-frame only. The sample holds 10,000 to 15,000 clones, under 90% seen once. The specimen comprised CD4+ T cells from blood, sampled at baseline. These receptors all stem from a human donor with classical Hodgkin lymphoma.

This rearrangement joins TRBV4-1 to TRBJ2-3, with no clear D. The V end was cut by 4 bases, the J end by 4 bases, with 9 bases between. In germline, CDR1 is MGHRA, CDR2 YSYEKL. This CDR3 contains 13 residues. This CDR3 reads CASSPAPSDTQYF. The CDR3, as DNA: TGCGCCAGCAGCCCCGCCCCCTCAGATACGCAGTATTTT.

V usage is TRBV5-1 and J usage is TRBJ2-3; a weak D match, TRBD1 (5 bases). CDR3 size: 15 residues. Germline V gene data show CDR1 as SGHRS and CDR2 as YFSETQ. Trimming removed 5 bases from V and 2 bases from J, with 15 bases in between. The CDR3 DNA is TGCGCCAGCAGATGGGGCAGGCAGCCCACAGATACGCAGTATTTT. Amino acids: CASRWGRQPTDTQYF.

The J gene is TRBJ1-1, the V gene TRBV5-1; D unclear. This CDR3 region has 13 residues. The ends were cut back, 2 bases at V and 1 base at J, with 6 bases in the middle. Germline CDR1 SGHRS, CDR2 YFSETQ. The DNA for the CDR3 is TGCGCCAGCAGCTTCGACCCGAACACTGAAGCTTTCTTT. Translated, it gives CASSFDPNTEAFF.

V gene TRBV7-9 combines with J gene TRBJ2-5; D is perhaps TRBD1 (5 bases). Germline V gene sequence: CDR1 SEHNR, CDR2 FQNEAQ (reference sequence). V was cut by 1 base and J by 4 bases, with 19 bases left in between. CDR3 length: 17 residues. The CDR3 loop reads CASSLGGESSHGETQYF. The CDR3 bases are TGTGCCAGCAGCTTAGGGGGCGAAAGTTCTCACGGAGAGACCCAGTACTTC.